The 10 T cell receptor beta chains given below trace back to one sample, sequenced in a study of Tregs in tolerant kidney transplant recipients. The protocol was immunoSEQ multiplex PCR, while the TCRdb copy is restricted to in-frame clones and leaves out a portion. The sample consists of roughly 46,000 clones, about 90% of them appearing once. Sequenced input: Tregs from blood. These receptor sequences come from a human donor in good health.

The chain joins TRBV5-1 to TRBJ2-2, with 11 bases aligning to TRBD2. CDR1 is SGHRS, CDR2 YFSETQ, per germline. This CDR3 comprises 16 residues. The V and J ends lost 4 bases and 0 bases, in that order; junction bases with no gene match: 2. DNA of the CDR3: TGCGCCAGCAGCCCGGGACTAGCGGCGAACACCGGGGAGCTGTTTTTT. Protein product: CASSPGLAANTGELFF.

DNA of the CDR3: TGCGCCAGCAGCTCACTTTCCCGGACCTCGGTGCAGTATTTT. Amino acids: CASSSLSRTSVQYF. V gene TRBV5-1 combines with J gene TRBJ2-3; D remains unclear. This CDR3 spans 14 amino acids. V gave up 3 bases and J gave up 11 bases, with 19 bases separating them. CDR1 is SGHRS, CDR2 YFSETQ, per germline.

The CDR3 here is CASSPQARGWMNTEAFF. Written as DNA, the CDR3 is TGTGCCAGCAGCCCTCAAGCCCGGGGTTGGATGAACACTGAAGCTTTCTTT. The chain links TRBV5-5 to TRBJ1-1, with unresolved D. This CDR3 is built from 17 residues. V lost 4 bases and J 0 bases, leaving 19 bases between the germline ends. Germline V gene sequence: CDR1 SGHKS, CDR2 YYEKEE (reference sequence).

This clone was seen once. J is TRBJ2-4 and V is TRBV9; D may be TRBD1 (6 bases). Trimming shortened V by 1 base and J by 8 bases, and 10 bases separated the two germline ends. Germline CDR1 and CDR2: SGDLS and YYNGEE. The CDR3 length is 13 residues. Written as DNA, the CDR3 is TGTGCCAGCAGCGTACAGGGGCACGACATTCAGTACTTC. Its protein is CASSVQGHDIQYF. Together with reference TRBV9 and TRBJ2-4, the CDR3 gives the full variable domain: DSGVTQTPKHLITATGQRVTLRCSPRSGDLSVYWYQQSLDQGLQFLIQYYNGEERAKGNILERFSAQQFPDLHSELNLSSLELGDSALYFCASSVQGHDIQYFGAGTRLSVL.

The chain links TRBV19 to TRBJ1-4, with no clear D. V was trimmed by 5 bases and J by 0 bases, leaving 13 bases between them. This CDR3 comprises 16 residues. Germline-derived CDR1 and CDR2 are LNHDA and SQIVND (reference sequence). CDR3 protein: CASSRDTVSTNEKLFF. CDR3 DNA: TGTGCCAGTAGTCGCGACACTGTTTCAACTAATGAAAAACTGTTTTTT.

The CDR3 loop is CASSQAHSGSGNSPLHF. DNA for the CDR3: TGCGCCAGCAGCCAAGCTCATTCGGGGAGCGGTAATTCACCCCTCCACTTT. The chain couples TRBV4-1 to TRBJ1-6; D is unclear. Trimming cost V 1 base and J 6 bases, with 16 bases left between them. This CDR3 comprises 17 residues. Germline values: CDR1 MGHRA, CDR2 YSYEKL.

The rearrangement joins TRBV18 to TRBJ1-4; 7 bases align to TRBD1. CDR1 KGHSH and CDR2 LQKENI come from the germline V gene. This CDR3 is 15 amino acids long. Trimming cost V 3 bases and J 5 bases; bases outside gene matches: 6. In DNA, the CDR3 is TGTGCCAGCTCACCTGAGGGACAGTGGAATGAAAAACTGTTTTTT. Protein product: CASSPEGQWNEKLFF.

Notes on this clone: This sample includes further DNA sequences coding for the same CDR3. The J gene is TRBJ2-5, the V gene TRBV18, with TRBD1 as a possible D gene (5 bases). Germline CDR1 KGHSH, CDR2 LQKENI. CDR3 length equals 12 residues. The germline V and J ends were trimmed by 1 base and 5 bases, with 5 bases remaining between them. CDR3 loop: CASSPQGETQYF. The CDR3 coding sequence is TGTGCCAGCTCACCACAGGGGGAGACCCAGTACTTC.

This clone was found once. Relative to the germline gene, one junction end is altered; a read error may explain this. The genes are TRBV23-1 and TRBJ2-5; 8 bases match TRBD1. TRBV23-1 is designated an ORF whose function remains uncertain. This CDR3 region has 15 residues. The CDR3 sequence is CASSQRDSDRDRRDF. In DNA, the CDR3 is TGCGCCAGCAGTCAACGAGATTCGGATAGGGACAGGCGCGACTTC.

The sample holds one count of this clone. The chain links TRBV6-4 to TRBJ1-5; TRBD1 agrees at 7 bases. Germline V gene sequence: CDR1 MRHNA, CDR2 SNTAGT. This CDR3 contains 13 residues. The junction had 3 bases not matched to a gene; V was cut back by 6 bases and J by 4 bases. The CDR3 region is CASRDRNNQPQHF. CDR3 sequence (DNA): TGTGCCAGCAGGGACAGGAATAATCAGCCCCAGCATTTT.